Listed here are 5 T cell receptor beta chains from one sample, sequenced in a study of T cell responses to AZD1222 COVID-19 vaccine (dated by TCRdb to the early 2020s). The library was prepared using the immunoSEQ multiplex PCR assay. TCRdb took this table from immuneACCESS and kept in-frame rearrangements with V and J called. Such tables lack part of the clones; where checked against another copy, unresolved V genes explain under half of the gap, and the rest is unexplained. Across this sample there are 140,000 or so clones, with roughly 93% seen only once. The top ten constitute 1.9% of the sample. The time point label, as the study defines it: about 28 days (+/-7) after the second vaccine dose. Source: peripheral blood, taken 28 days after the second AZD1222 dose. Receptor source: an adult who received the AZD1222 COVID-19 vaccine.

V and J are TRBV6-5 and TRBJ1-1, with 10 bases matching TRBD1. Germline CDR1 and CDR2: MNHEY and SVGAGI. The CDR3 is made up of 15 amino acids. The J segment lost 5 bases and the V segment lost 6 bases, leaving 9 bases of the junction unmatched. The CDR3 coding sequence is TGTGCCAGCAGCCGACAGGGGGCGGTGGTAACTGAAGCTTTCTTT. This codes for CASSRQGAVVTEAFF.

The genes are TRBV3-1 (or the pseudogene TRBV3-2) and TRBJ1-5; D not resolved. Germline loops: CDR1 LGHDT, CDR2 YNNKEL (reference sequence). This CDR3 has 11 amino acids. V was pared by 0 bases and J by 7 bases, with 1 base between. CDR3: CASSQDQPQHF. DNA of the CDR3: TGTGCCAGCAGCCAAGACCAGCCCCAGCATTTT.

This clone was recorded many times. The chain employs TRBV7-9 and TRBJ2-1, with D hard to call. V lost 5 bases and J lost 6, with 11 bases in between. There are 13 residues in the CDR3. Germline values: CDR1 SEHNR, CDR2 FQNEAQ (reference sequence). The DNA for the CDR3 is TGTGCCAGCAGCCCTTCGACTCTCAATGAGCAGTTCTTC. Translated: CASSPSTLNEQFF.

The sample holds one count of this clone. This rearrangement joins TRBV5-1 to TRBJ1-1, with 9 bases that match TRBD1. The CDR3 length is 16 residues. V gave up 7 bases and J gave up 0 bases; unmatched junction bases: 10. The germline V gene has CDR1 SGHRS and CDR2 YFSETQ. The CDR3 DNA reads as TGCGCCAGCGCCGGGACAGGGCGCCAGCTGAACACTGAAGCTTTCTTT. This codes for CASAGTGRQLNTEAFF.

The gene calls are TRBV30 and TRBJ1-1; D gene ambiguous. This CDR3 spans 14 amino acids. V dropped 3 bases and J dropped 10 bases, with 21 bases sitting between them. Looked up from germline, CDR1 is GTSNPN and CDR2 is SVGIG (reference sequence). CDR3 coding DNA: TGTGCCTGGAGGGGAAAACCGGGCCTACAAGGAGCTTTCTTT. Its translation is CAWRGKPGLQGAFF.